The rows below give T cell receptor beta chains drawn from one sample of a study of OX40 agonist ivuxolimab in advanced cancers. Profiled with immunoSEQ multiplex PCR; TCRdb holds only in-frame clones, not every one. The sample contains around 92,000 clones, roughly 94% of which appear only once. The sequencing here drew on CD4+ or CD8+ T cells sorted from blood, taken in a trial of the OX40 agonist ivuxolimab. Source of these receptors: an adult with an advanced solid tumor such as melanoma, head and neck, liver or kidney cancer. Both conserved end residues are part of each CDR3. The D gene is left open where the match is weak. The listing skips clone size in some rows; elsewhere it reads once, few, many or a size class.

D: TRBD1
size: -
V: TRBV5-4
J: TRBJ1-4
DNA: TGTGCCAGCAGCTTACAGGGGGCGGTTGAAAAACTGTTTTTT
CDR3: CASSLQGAVEKLFF

D: -
size: -
V: TRBV12-2
J: TRBJ1-1
DNA: TGTGCAAGTCGCTTACGGGCAGGGTTCAGGATGAACACTGAAGCTTTCTTT
CDR3: CASRLRAGFRMNTEAFF

D: -
size: -
V: TRBV28
J: TRBJ2-5
DNA: TGTGCCAGCAGTCCAGGGTTGATCCAAGAGACCCAGTACTTC
CDR3: CASSPGLIQETQYF

D: TRBD1
size: -
V: TRBV10-1
J: TRBJ1-3
DNA: TGCGCCAGCATCGAGTTGGGACAGGGGGGCTTCTCTGGAAACACCATATATTTT
CDR3: CASIELGQGGFSGNTIYF

D: -
size: once
V: TRBV27
J: TRBJ1-1
DNA: TGTGCCAGCAGTTTAGAGTCGGGCACTGAAGCTTTCTTT
CDR3: CASSLESGTEAFF

D: TRBD1
size: -
V: TRBV18
J: TRBJ2-1
DNA: TGTGCCAGCTCACTTGACAGGGGGTATGACAATGAGCAGTTCTTC
CDR3: CASSLDRGYDNEQFF

D: -
size: -
V: TRBV29-1
J: TRBJ2-7
DNA: TGCAGCGTTGTTGAAGTGGCGTCTCCATTTTACGAGCAGTACTTC
CDR3: CSVVEVASPFYEQYF

D: -
size: -
V: TRBV28
J: TRBJ1-1
DNA: TGTGCCAGCAGTTACCCCGGTGGGAGGAACACTGAAGCTTTCTTT
CDR3: CASSYPGGRNTEAFF

D: -
size: -
V: TRBV29-1
J: TRBJ2-6
DNA: TGCAGCGTCTTCTCAAATGGGGCCAACGTCCTGACTTTC
CDR3: CSVFSNGANVLTF

D: -
size: -
V: TRBV5-1
J: TRBJ2-7
DNA: TGCGCCAGCAGCCCGCAGGGTCTTCTATCCTACGAGCAGTACTTC
CDR3: CASSPQGLLSYEQYF

D: -
size: -
V: TRBV10-3
J: TRBJ1-5
DNA: TGTGCCATCAGTGAGTCGGGCAGTTATAGCAATCAGCCCCAGCATTTT
CDR3: CAISESGSYSNQPQHF

D: -
size: -
V: TRBV6-1
J: TRBJ1-1
DNA: TGTGCCAGCAGCCCTACCGGCGGCAAGAACACTGAAGCTTTCTTT
CDR3: CASSPTGGKNTEAFF

D: TRBD1
size: -
V: TRBV10-3
J: TRBJ1-1
DNA: TGTGCCATCAGCAGTCGGAAAGGGGGCATTTTTGAAGCTTTCTTT
CDR3: CAISSRKGGIFEAFF

D: -
size: few
V: TRBV11-2
J: TRBJ2-7
DNA: TGTGCCAGCAGCTTAGCTGGTGGGCAGGGGCGGTACGAGCAGTACTTC
CDR3: CASSLAGGQGRYEQYF

D: TRBD1
size: -
V: TRBV29-1
J: TRBJ2-7
DNA: TGCAGCGCTACCCCGACAGGGGGCATGGGCTACGAGCAGTACTTC
CDR3: CSATPTGGMGYEQYF

D: -
size: -
V: TRBV29-1
J: TRBJ2-7
DNA: TGCAGCGTCCGGGACTCTACCTACGAGCAGTACTTC
CDR3: CSVRDSTYEQYF

D: -
size: -
V: TRBV10-3
J: TRBJ1-5
DNA: TGTGCCATCAGTGAAGGGCCCAATCAGCCCCAGCATTTT
CDR3: CAISEGPNQPQHF

D: -
size: -
V: TRBV27
J: TRBJ1-1
DNA: TGTGCCAGCAGGAGTCACACTGAAGCTTTCTTT
CDR3: CASRSHTEAFF

D: TRBD2
size: once
V: TRBV15
J: TRBJ2-5
DNA: TGTGCCACCAGCAGAGATCTGGCTAGCGGGAAGACCCAGTACTTC
CDR3: CATSRDLASGKTQYF

D: -
size: few
V: TRBV6-1
J: TRBJ2-7
DNA: TGTGCCAGCAGTGAAGTGTACAGGGCCTACGAGCAGTACTTC
CDR3: CASSEVYRAYEQYF

D: -
size: -
V: TRBV18
J: TRBJ2-5
DNA: TGTGCCAGCTTACGGGACCTCCAAGAGACCCAGTACTTC
CDR3: CASLRDLQETQYF

D: -
size: once
V: TRBV4-2
J: TRBJ1-3
DNA: TGTGCCAGCAGCTTGGCCGAGACAGCTGGAAACACCATATATTTT
CDR3: CASSLAETAGNTIYF

D: TRBD2
size: once
V: TRBV10-3
J: TRBJ2-1
DNA: TGTGCCATCAGCGCGACTAGCGGGGGGGCCAGTGAGCAGTTCTTC
CDR3: CAISATSGGASEQFF

D: -
size: -
V: TRBV11-2
J: TRBJ2-2
DNA: TGTGCCAGCAGCTTGGAGGAGGGCCGGTACACCGGGGAGCTGTTTTTT
CDR3: CASSLEEGRYTGELFF

D: -
size: -
V: TRBV9
J: TRBJ1-2
DNA: TGTGCCAGCAGCGTAGAGGGAATTCGTGGCTACACCTTC
CDR3: CASSVEGIRGYTF

D: -
size: -
V: TRBV30
J: TRBJ1-3
DNA: TGTGCCTGGAGTGTACAGGGTGGTGGAAACACCATATATTTT
CDR3: CAWSVQGGGNTIYF

D: -
size: -
V: TRBV15
J: TRBJ1-1
DNA: TGTGCCACCAGCAGAGGCCCCCTTGGATTGGGCACTGAAGCTTTCTTT
CDR3: CATSRGPLGLGTEAFF

D: -
size: -
V: TRBV19
J: TRBJ1-6
DNA: TGTGCCAGTGGATGGGGCGCGGGGAGCTCCTATAATTCACCCCTCCACTTT
CDR3: CASGWGAGSSYNSPLHF